This TCR beta chain was obtained from a study of radiotherapy plus CTLA-4 blockade in lung cancer. There are a few counts of this clone. Germline V gene sequence: CDR1 KGHSH, CDR2 LQKENI. The length of the CDR3 is 14 residues. Between the trimmed V and J ends, which lost 3 bases and 1 base, there was a span of 10 bases. Using immunoSEQ multiplex PCR, the repertoire was profiled, and TCRdb retains in-frame clones only, with some absent. Of approximately 75,000 clones listed, roughly 75% are singletons. Treatment of patients with chemo-refractory metastatic non-small-cell lung cancer consisted of focal radiation plus CTLA-4 blockade with ipilimumab.

The TCR originated in a human donor with non-small cell lung cancer who had a complete response to radiotherapy plus ipilimumab. The rearrangement uses TRBV18 and TRBJ2-7; the D call may be TRBD1 or TRBD2 (5 bases each). The sample in question was peripheral blood, obtained from a patient treated with radiotherapy plus ipilimumab. CDR3 loop: CASSPGTGSYEQYF. As DNA, the CDR3 is TGTGCCAGCTCACCGGGGACGGGATCCTACGAGCAGTACTTC.